The present T cell receptor (beta chain) was sequenced within a study of T cells after yellow fever vaccination. Findings and limits, study-wide: From the bulk population, abundant clonotypes could contaminate and appear within FACS-sorted repertoires. Compared with primary, the secondary response was weaker and peaked at day 5, not 15. Post-booster reappearance was seen for most primary-vaccination clones (around 96% CD4, 75% to 90% CD8).

5'RACE template switching produced TCR cDNA carrying a universal primer site and UMIs. MiXCR, run by TCRdb on the 5' RACE reads, gives a single entry per CDR3 protein. The sample comprises about 320,000 distinct CDR3 sequences, 6.8% of which are singletons, and about a sixth rests with the top ten. This clonotype occurred a few times. Its antigen is not identified. V was clipped by 2 bases and J by 3 bases; unmatched bases: 3. There are 14 residues in the CDR3. This TCR was sampled from a man in his late teens or twenties who received the YFV17D yellow fever vaccine. This chain uses TRBV12-3 or TRBV12-4 with TRBJ1-2, with 7 bases matching TRBD1. Sequenced here: PBMCs, sampled more than 35 days after the first yellow fever vaccination. CDR3 DNA sequence: TGTGCCAGCAGTTTACTGGACAGGTACTATGGCTACACCTTC. The encoded protein is CASSLLDRYYGYTF.